This T cell receptor beta chain comes out of a study of regulatory T cells in long-lasting Graves disease. Specified time point: newly diagnosed GD, antithyroid drugs for less than 3 months. The TCR library was made from RNA extracted from PBMCs. This CDR3 comprises 15 residues. J gave up 7 bases and V 2 bases, and 3 bases lay outside the gene matches. Germline CDR1 reads MNHEY; CDR2 reads SVGEGT. There are a few counts of this clonotype. No antigen is known for it. Building of the TCR beta libraries involved iRepertoire HTBI primers and Arm-PCR of CDR3 regions. TCRdb called the multiplex PCR reads again in MiXCR, with one record for every CDR3 protein. The data contain fewer than 450,000 distinct CDR3 sequences, about 15% of them singletons. Study-wide results and limits: Exclusively peripheral blood, rather than thyroid tissue, was studied.

These sequences were also reported in another study, on T cells in Graves' hyperthyroidism and ophthalmopathy.

The source of this sequence is a woman in her forties with Graves disease. The sample here was peripheral blood mononuclear cells (PBMCs), taken at new diagnosis, from a patient treated with antithyroid drugs. The rearrangement links TRBV6-2 or TRBV6-3 to TRBJ2-1; 12 nucleotides agree with TRBD2. CDR3 sequence reads: CASSYATSGSNEQFF. The CDR3 region has the DNA TGTGCCAGCAGTTACGCGACTAGCGGGAGTAATGAGCAGTTCTTC.